These 20 T cell receptor beta chains share one sample of origin, sequenced in a study of B cell selection in AIRE deficiency. Sorting defined conventional CD4 T cells as CD4+CD127+. Here immunoSEQ multiplex PCR was the method, and the copy in TCRdb shows in-frame clones only, minus some. The sample carries about 23,000 clones, about 98% recorded once. The sequencing input was conventional CD4+ T cells sorted from PBMCs. The receptors come from a human donor with AIRE deficiency.

This clone was detected once. The V and J genes are TRBV6-5 and TRBJ1-5, with D uncertain. Trimming stripped 9 bases from V and 4 bases from J, with 10 bases between. The CDR3 loop spans 12 amino acids. Germline CDR1 and CDR2: MNHEY and SVGAGI. In DNA, the CDR3 is TGTGCCAGTTCGGACGGAAATCAGCCCCAGCATTTT. Its translation is CASSDGNQPQHF.

This chain connects TRBV30 to TRBJ2-5; a weak D match, TRBD2 (5 bases). The CDR3 is made up of 13 amino acids. Trimming removed 0 bases at V and 8 bases at J, with 13 bases between. Germline V gene data show CDR1 as GTSNPN and CDR2 as SVGIG (reference sequence). CDR3 bases: TGTGCCTGGAGTGTAGGACTCCTCGAAACCCAGTACTTC. It is translated as CAWSVGLLETQYF.

This chain uses TRBV7-2 with TRBJ2-3, with unresolved D. The CDR3 has 14 residues. Trimming removed 1 base from V and 6 bases from J, with 11 bases in between. Germline loops: CDR1 SGHTA, CDR2 FQGNSA. Here the CDR3 DNA reads TGTGCCAGCAGCTTAGGGTTTAGTGGGGATACGCAGTATTTT. The encoded protein is CASSLGFSGDTQYF.

In its sample, this clone was seen once. The gene calls are TRBV7-2 and TRBJ2-1, with a weak D call TRBD2 (6 bases). CDR1 and CDR2 from the germline V gene are SGHTA and FQGNSA. The CDR3 loop spans 12 amino acids. Trimming stripped 3 bases from V and 9 bases from J, with 9 bases between. CDR3 nucleotide sequence: TGTGCCAGCAGCTTTCTAGCGCGTGAGCAGTTCTTC. Translation: CASSFLAREQFF.

The V call is TRBV7-9, the J call TRBJ2-1, with TRBD2 matching 8 bases. There are 15 residues in the CDR3. Germline V lookup: CDR1 SEHNR, CDR2 FQNEAQ (reference sequence). V trimming: 5 bases; J trimming: 3 bases; junction bases outside the gene matches: 6. In DNA form, the CDR3 reads TGTGCCAGCAGCCGGAAGCGGGAGCGCTACAATGAGCAGTTCTTC. Protein sequence: CASSRKRERYNEQFF.

The rearrangement links TRBV7-2 to TRBJ2-7, with D perhaps matching TRBD1 (6 bases). Trimming pared 0 bases from V and 6 bases from J, leaving 18 bases between. The CDR3 sequence is 16 residues long. Per germline, CDR1 SGHTA and CDR2 FQGNSA. The CDR3 sequence is CASSLAAGVFASEQYF. CDR3 bases: TGTGCCAGCAGCTTAGCGGCAGGGGTTTTTGCCTCCGAGCAGTACTTC.

The gene calls are TRBV27 and TRBJ2-7, with 7 positions matching TRBD1. Trimming cost V 5 bases and J 6 bases; bases outside gene matches: 7. CDR3 size: 13 residues. Germline-derived CDR1 and CDR2 are MNHEY and SMNVEV (reference sequence). The CDR3, as DNA: TGTGCCAGCAGTACCCGGGACAGCCGCGAGCAGTACTTC. The encoded protein is CASSTRDSREQYF.

The chain links TRBV12-5 to TRBJ1-1; 9 bases are a match to TRBD1. The CDR3 runs to 13 residues. Germline CDR1 reads LGHNT; CDR2 reads FRNRAP. The ends lost 6 bases at V and 4 bases at J; junction bases unmatched: 3. DNA for the CDR3: TGTGCTAGTGGAGGGACAGGGCCCACTGAAGCTTTCTTT. Translated, it gives CASGGTGPTEAFF. Variable domain in full (rest from reference TRBV12-5 and TRBJ1-1): DARVTQTPRHKVTEMGQEVTMRCQPILGHNTVFWYRQTMMQGLELLAYFRNRAPLDDSGMPKDRFSAEMPDATLATLKIQPSEPRDSAVYFCASGGTGPTEAFFGQGTRLTVV.

This chain links TRBV10-2 with TRBJ2-1; the match to TRBD2 covers 11 bases. Germline V gives CDR1 WSHSY, CDR2 SAAADI. The CDR3 totals 16 residues. The ends lost 6 bases at V and 0 bases at J; junction bases unmatched: 4. The CDR3 DNA is TGCGCCAGCAGGGAAACTAGCGGGAGCTCCTACAATGAGCAGTTCTTC. It translates to CASRETSGSSYNEQFF.

This clone was recorded once. This chain uses TRBV5-4 with TRBJ2-5, with TRBD2 matching 7 bases. With V trimmed by 0 bases and J by 1 base, 3 bases remained unmatched. CDR3 length: 15 amino acids. Germline CDR1 and CDR2: SGHNT and YYREEE (reference sequence). CDR3 nucleotide sequence: TGTGCCAGCAGCTTGGCTGGGACTACCCAAGAGACCCAGTACTTC. Encoded protein: CASSLAGTTQETQYF.

The chain joins TRBV7-2 to TRBJ1-3; D not resolved. Trimming shortened V by 1 base and J by 2 bases, and 9 bases separated the two germline ends. Germline-derived CDR1 and CDR2 are SGHTA and FQGNSA. The CDR3 runs 15 residues. The CDR3 here is CASSLVVDPGNTIYF. The CDR3 DNA sequence: TGTGCCAGCAGCTTAGTCGTCGATCCTGGAAACACCATATATTTT.

The CDR3 spells CASSYSGGEQFF. The DNA for the CDR3 is TGTGCCAGCAGTTACTCCGGGGGTGAGCAGTTCTTC. The chain uses TRBV6-6 and TRBJ2-1; TRBD2 might be the D (6 bases). Germline V gene lookup returns CDR1 MNHNY and CDR2 SVGAGI (reference sequence). The CDR3 is 12 residues long. Trimming took off 0 bases at V and 9 bases at J, with 6 bases between the two ends.

The chain employs TRBV28 and TRBJ2-7; maybe TRBD1 (5 bases). The V and J ends lost 3 bases and 5 bases respectively, with 11 bases between them. Germline assignment: CDR1 MDHEN and CDR2 SYDVKM. This CDR3 has 13 amino acids. The CDR3 here is CASSFWGNHEQYF. CDR3 in DNA: TGTGCCAGCAGTTTCTGGGGCAACCACGAGCAGTACTTC.

The CDR3: CATSRDLAGGTDTQYF. DNA for the CDR3: TGTGCCACCAGCAGAGATCTAGCGGGAGGAACAGATACGCAGTATTTT. The V call is TRBV15, the J call TRBJ2-3; 11 bases match TRBD2. CDR3 length equals 16 residues. The germline CDR1 and CDR2 sequences are LNHNV and YYDKDF (reference sequence). The V gene end was trimmed by 0 bases and the J gene end by 3 bases; junction bases not matched to a gene: 2.

This clone appeared once. This rearrangement joins TRBV14 to TRBJ1-2; D uncertain. The CDR3 length is 13 residues. V was clipped by 4 bases and J by 7 bases, with 13 bases between them. Germline CDR1 SGHDN, CDR2 FVKESK. The CDR3 sequence: CASSPRYFGGYTF. CDR3 nucleotide sequence: TGTGCCAGCAGCCCAAGATACTTCGGTGGCTACACCTTC.

The chain links TRBV5-1 to TRBJ1-4; 8 bases map to TRBD1. The CDR3 runs 15 residues. Germline-derived CDR1 and CDR2 are SGHRS and YFSETQ. V dropped 4 bases and J dropped 5; count of bases not matched to a gene: 7. In DNA form, the CDR3 reads TGCGCCAGCAGCCCGGACAGGGCCTACAATGAAAAACTGTTTTTT. This gives the protein CASSPDRAYNEKLFF.

CDR3 region: CASGPGQGYNEQFF. CDR3 coding DNA: TGCGCCAGCGGACCGGGACAGGGGTACAATGAGCAGTTCTTC. The V and J genes are TRBV5-1 and TRBJ2-1; 10 bases match TRBD1. Germline values: CDR1 SGHRS, CDR2 YFSETQ. Trimming cost V 7 bases and J 4 bases; bases outside gene matches: 5. This CDR3 contains 14 residues.

This chain joins TRBV2 and TRBJ1-2; D is ambiguous. V lost 5 bases and J 1 base, leaving 17 bases between the germline ends. This CDR3 region has 16 residues. Germline CDR1 is SNHLY and CDR2 is FYNNEI. CDR3 loop: CASSQLLTDFNYGYTF. CDR3 DNA sequence: TGTGCCAGCAGTCAACTTTTAACGGATTTTAACTATGGCTACACCTTC.

This chain joins TRBV27 and TRBJ1-6; D unclear. Per the germline V gene, CDR1 is MNHEY and CDR2 is SMNVEV (reference sequence). The V gene lost 2 bases and the J gene lost 10 bases, with 6 bases spanning the gap. This CDR3 is built from 12 residues. CDR3 sequence (DNA): TGTGCCAGCAGTTTAATTGGCTCACCCCTCCACTTT. This encodes CASSLIGSPLHF.

The CDR3 nucleotides are TGTGCAAGTCGCTTAAGGACAGATATCCAAGAGACCCAGTACTTC. Its protein product is CASRLRTDIQETQYF. This chain links TRBV12-2 with TRBJ2-5; the table names TRBD1, a call not compared with the DNA. TRBV12-2 is a listed pseudogene. This CDR3 has 15 residues.